These 7 T cell receptor beta chains came from one sample sequenced in a study of shared clonotypes between healthy human individuals (dated by TCRdb to the early 2020s). Libraries were built with the immunoSEQ multiplex PCR assay. TCRdb took this table from immuneACCESS and kept in-frame rearrangements with V and J called. Such tables lack part of the clones; where checked against another copy, unresolved V genes explain under half of the gap, and the rest is unexplained. This sample lists about 1.1 million clones; 70% to 80% were detected once. Roughly 0.83% of the sample belongs to the ten largest clones. Input material: memory CD4+ T cells from PBMCs. The sample's cell subset or site label, decoded: CD45RA-negative fraction. The source is a man aged 18 to 29 in good health. Some clones in this sample may be carry-over from other donors' samples.

The chain recombines TRBV29-1 with TRBJ2-1; the match to TRBD2 covers 10 bases. Germline lookup yields CDR1 SQVTM and CDR2 ANQGSEA. The CDR3 extends over 14 amino acids. The V gene end was trimmed by 6 bases and the J gene end by 4 bases; junction bases not matched to a gene: 6. As DNA, the CDR3 is TGCAGCGTGACGACACTAGCGGGGTACAATGAGCAGTTCTTC. Translated, it gives CSVTTLAGYNEQFF.

This clone has more than one count but fewer than ten. The chain links TRBV4-2 to TRBJ2-7, with 13 nucleotides matching TRBD2. The length of the CDR3 is 15 residues. With V trimmed by 4 bases and J by 3 bases, 3 bases remained unmatched. Germline V gives CDR1 LGHNA, CDR2 YNFKEQ. The CDR3 DNA reads TGTGCCAGCAGCCCAGGACTAGCGGGGGTCTACGAGCAGTACTTC. It specifies CASSPGLAGVYEQYF.

The CDR3 region has the DNA TGTGCCAGCTCACCGGGGATGGACCAGCCCCAGCATTTT. Translated, it gives CASSPGMDQPQHF. The chain uses TRBV18 and TRBJ1-5; D remains unclear. The V end was cut by 3 bases, the J end by 7 bases, with 10 bases between. Germline CDR1 is KGHSH and CDR2 is LQKENI. This CDR3 comprises 13 residues.

This chain uses TRBV7-2 with TRBJ2-1, with 14 nucleotides matching TRBD2. Germline V CDR1 and CDR2: SGHTA, FQGNSA. The junction had 6 bases not matched to a gene; V was cut back by 5 bases and J by 6 bases. The CDR3 consists of 16 residues. The CDR3: CASSAPGTSGSNEQFF. CDR3 DNA sequence: TGTGCCAGCAGCGCGCCCGGGACTAGCGGGAGCAATGAGCAGTTCTTC. The entire variable domain, with the rest obtained from reference TRBV7-2 and TRBJ2-1, is as follows: GAGVSQSPSNKVTEKGKDVELRCDPISGHTALYWYRQSLGQGLEFLIYFQGNSAPDKSGLPSDRFSAERTGGSVSTLTIQRTQQEDSAVYLCASSAPGTSGSNEQFFGPGTRLTVL.

On this clone: Only one base separates this from a far larger clonotype, so it likely reflects a read error. The chain has TRBV13 and TRBJ2-5; D is undetermined. CDR1 PRHDT and CDR2 FYEKMQ come from the germline V gene (reference sequence). CDR3 length equals 13 residues. Trimming removed 0 bases from V and 2 bases from J, with 4 bases in between. The CDR3 spells CASSLGSQETQYF. Here the CDR3 DNA reads TGTGCCAGCAGCTTAGGGTCACAAGAGACCCAGTACTTC.

The rearrangement joins TRBV6-5 to TRBJ2-4, with 11 bases fitting TRBD2. In germline, CDR1 is MNHEY, CDR2 SVGAGI. Trimming cost V 4 bases and J 9 bases; bases outside gene matches: 8. The CDR3 covers 15 residues. CDR3 bases: TGTGCCAGCAGTTTTCTAGCGGGAGGCGGGACCATTCAGTACTTC. Protein: CASSFLAGGGTIQYF.

This sequence joins TRBV11-1 and TRBJ2-7; TRBD1 matches at 8 bases. In germline, CDR1 is SGHAT, CDR2 FQDESV (reference sequence). With V trimmed by 1 base and J by 6 bases, 2 bases remained unmatched. The CDR3 contains 13 residues. Written as DNA, the CDR3 is TGTGCCAGCAGCTTAGAGACAGGGGTCGAGCAGTACTTC. Its translation: CASSLETGVEQYF.